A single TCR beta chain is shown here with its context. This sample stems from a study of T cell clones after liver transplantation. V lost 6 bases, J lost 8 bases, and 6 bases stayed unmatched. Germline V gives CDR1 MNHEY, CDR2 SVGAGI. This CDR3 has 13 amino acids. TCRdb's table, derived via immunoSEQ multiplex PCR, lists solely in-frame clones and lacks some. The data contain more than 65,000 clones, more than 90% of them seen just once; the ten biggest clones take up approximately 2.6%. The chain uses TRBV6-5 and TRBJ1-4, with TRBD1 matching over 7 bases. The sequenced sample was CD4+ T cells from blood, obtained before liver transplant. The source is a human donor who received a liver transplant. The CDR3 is CASSHRGGEKLFF. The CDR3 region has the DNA TGTGCCAGCAGCCACAGGGGTGGGGAAAAACTGTTTTTT.